This TCR beta chain is from a study of blood T cell repertoires in COVID-19. The CDR3 length is 16 residues. Germline CDR1 and CDR2: SGHDT and YYEEEE. Trimming cost V 2 bases and J 5 bases; bases outside gene matches: 11. Using immunoSEQ multiplex PCR, the repertoire was profiled, and TCRdb retains in-frame clones only, with some absent. This table holds some 170,000 clones, about 78% found once. This receptor was obtained from a woman between 50 and 59 years old with active or convalescent COVID-19. The sequenced material came from peripheral blood. The chain links TRBV5-6 to TRBJ2-5, with TRBD2 matching 8 bases. The CDR3 here is CASSFATGTRSETQYF. The CDR3 coding sequence is TGTGCCAGCAGCTTCGCGACCGGGACTAGGAGCGAGACCCAGTACTTC.